One sample yielded the 10 T cell receptor beta chains listed below, sequenced in a study of shared clonotypes between healthy human individuals. The method was immunoSEQ multiplex PCR; TCRdb's version includes in-frame clones alone and lacks a portion of them. Among about 2 million clones listed, 85% to 95% were seen once. The source material was naive CD4+ T cells sorted from blood. Regarding subset: CD45RA+ positively selected. These receptors came from a man aged 18 to 29 in good health.

The chain joins TRBV18 to TRBJ2-6; D ambiguous. The V end was cut by 8 bases, the J end by 0 bases, with 8 bases between. The CDR3 has 14 amino acids. Germline V gene data show CDR1 as KGHSH and CDR2 as LQKENI. CDR3 loop: CASVSFSGANVLTF. As DNA, the CDR3 is TGTGCCAGCGTTTCGTTCTCTGGGGCCAACGTCCTGACTTTC. Together with reference TRBV18 and TRBJ2-6, the CDR3 gives the full variable domain: NAGVMQNPRHLVRRRGQEARLRCSPMKGHSHVYWYRQLPEEGLKFMVYLQKENIIDESGMPKERFSAEFPKEGPSILRIQQVVRGDSAAYFCASVSFSGANVLTFGAGSRLTVL.

The J gene is TRBJ2-7, the V gene TRBV12-2; the D call in the table, TRBD1, was not verified against the DNA. TRBV12-2 is assigned pseudogene status. This CDR3 contains 16 residues. The CDR3 loop reads CAPQVAARQGPYEQYF. The DNA of the CDR3 is TGTGCGCCCCAGGTGGCGGCCCGACAGGGCCCCTACGAGCAGTACTTC.

The chain combines TRBV6-4 with TRBJ2-2; the match to TRBD2 covers 7 bases. Germline V CDR1 and CDR2: MRHNA, SNTAGT. Trimming took 5 bases from V and 5 from J; bases not matched to a gene: 8. The CDR3 is 15 amino acids. The CDR3 DNA follows: TGTGCCAGCAGTCGAAGCGGGAAGGAAACCGGGGAGCTGTTTTTT. This gives the protein CASSRSGKETGELFF.

This clone was found once. In the same sample, other DNA sequences code for this CDR3. The chain carries TRBV5-1 and TRBJ1-6; TRBD1 agrees at 8 bases. The germline gives CDR1 SGHRS, CDR2 YFSETQ. The length of the CDR3 is 16 residues. J gave up 0 bases and V 4 bases, and 3 bases lay outside the gene matches. The CDR3 coding sequence is TGCGCCAGCAGCCTAGGACAGGGCTCCTATAATTCACCCCTCCACTTT. This codes for CASSLGQGSYNSPLHF.

The chain combines TRBV7-9 with TRBJ1-4; D might be TRBD1 (5 bases). The CDR3 is 14 residues long. V shed 1 base and J shed 7 bases, with 10 bases lying between them. Germline V lookup: CDR1 SEHNR, CDR2 FQNEAQ (reference sequence). The CDR3: CASSLGGSVEKLFF. In nucleotides, the CDR3 is TGTGCCAGCAGCTTAGGGGGCTCGGTTGAAAAACTGTTTTTT.

The CDR3 DNA reads TGTGCCAGCTATTCTCCGGGACTAGGGAGGCATGAGCAGTTCTTC. Protein sequence: CASYSPGLGRHEQFF. J is TRBJ2-1 and V is TRBV6-1; 8 bases are shared with TRBD2. Trimming cost V 8 bases and J 8 bases; bases outside gene matches: 14. This CDR3 is 15 amino acids long. Per the germline V gene, CDR1 is MNHNS and CDR2 is SASEGT.

This clone was detected only a few times. The rearrangement joins TRBV6-1 to TRBJ2-7; TRBD2 matches 12 bases. This CDR3 spans 14 amino acids. Per the germline V gene, CDR1 is MNHNS and CDR2 is SASEGT. With 6 bases clipped from V and 11 bases from J, the junction kept 11 bases outside the gene matches. In nucleotides, the CDR3 is TGTGCCAGCAGCGTGACTAGCGGGGGAACTACCGAGTACTTC. Translated: CASSVTSGGTTEYF.

Comment on this clone: A read error is possible here, since a much larger clone lies one base away. The genes are TRBV18 and TRBJ1-1; D uncertain. Germline CDR1 KGHSH, CDR2 LQKENI. The CDR3 contains 13 residues. The CDR3 region has the DNA TGTGTCAGCTCACAATTGGGAAACACTGAAGCTTTCTTT. Its protein is CVSSQLGNTEAFF.

In this sample, this clone turned up once. The V gene is TRBV28, the J gene TRBJ1-2; D gene uncertain. CDR1 is MDHEN, CDR2 SYDVKM, per germline. This CDR3 spans 15 amino acids. V lost 4 bases and J 4 bases, leaving 16 bases between the germline ends. DNA of the CDR3: TGTGCCAGCAGTTCCGGAGGACGGGAGGCCTATGGCTACACCTTC. Its translation is CASSSGGREAYGYTF.

This rearrangement joins TRBV5-1 to TRBJ2-3; tentatively, D is TRBD2 (5 bases). Germline assignment: CDR1 SGHRS and CDR2 YFSETQ. The CDR3 runs to 13 residues. The V end lost 6 bases, the J end lost 2 bases, and 10 bases lay between the germline ends. The CDR3 is CASKAEFTDTQYF. The CDR3 DNA sequence: TGCGCCAGCAAAGCGGAATTCACAGATACGCAGTATTTT.